This paragraph covers one TCR beta chain sequence. As originally analysed: The assay estimated nucleated cells by amplifying reference gene primers. Method: immunoSEQ multiplex PCR; TCRdb's copy keeps in-frame clones and lacks some. The V and J calls and clone size come from that table; D and trimming were worked out from the DNA. This table has 100,000 to 140,000 clones, 80% to 85% appearing once. This sample was taken from a study of blood T cell repertoires in COVID-19. As for the study in general: COVID-19 samples, acute and convalescent, were from the United States, Italy and Spain. PBMCs, B-cell-depleted T cells, or T cells provided the cDNA or gDNA that made up the material.

The CDR3 consists of 17 residues. V and J are TRBV21-1 and TRBJ2-7; the tabulated D call, TRBD1, remains unverified against the DNA. TRBV21-1 is deemed a pseudogene. The receptor's source is a man in his sixties or seventies with acute or convalescent COVID-19. The specimen was peripheral blood. CDR3 DNA sequence: TGTGCCAGCAGCAAACCGAGGACAGGGGCACTTGGGTACGAGCAGTACTTC. It specifies CASSKPRTGALGYEQYF.